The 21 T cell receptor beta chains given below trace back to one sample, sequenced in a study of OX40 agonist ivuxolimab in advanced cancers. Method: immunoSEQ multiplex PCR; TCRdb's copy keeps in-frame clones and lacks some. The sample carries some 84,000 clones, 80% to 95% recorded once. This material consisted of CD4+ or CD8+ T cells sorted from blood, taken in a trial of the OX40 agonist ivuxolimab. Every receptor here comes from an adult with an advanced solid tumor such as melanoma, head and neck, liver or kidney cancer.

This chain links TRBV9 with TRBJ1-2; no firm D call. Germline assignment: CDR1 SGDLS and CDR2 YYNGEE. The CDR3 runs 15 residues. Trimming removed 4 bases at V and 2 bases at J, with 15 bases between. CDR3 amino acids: CASSLGGPKNYGYTF. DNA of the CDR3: TGTGCCAGCAGCTTAGGCGGGCCAAAGAACTATGGCTACACCTTC.

In DNA, the CDR3 is TGTGCCAGCAGCCCTCACACCGGGACAGCCGGCTCCTACAATGAGCAGTTCTTC. Protein sequence: CASSPHTGTAGSYNEQFF. The chain joins TRBV9 to TRBJ2-1, with 7 bases that match TRBD1. V gave up 4 bases and J gave up 0 bases; unmatched junction bases: 13. Germline CDR1 SGDLS, CDR2 YYNGEE. This CDR3 has 18 amino acids. Using reference TRBV9 and TRBJ2-1 for the parts outside the CDR3, the full variable domain is DSGVTQTPKHLITATGQRVTLRCSPRSGDLSVYWYQQSLDQGLQFLIQYYNGEERAKGNILERFSAQQFPDLHSELNLSSLELGDSALYFCASSPHTGTAGSYNEQFFGPGTRLTVL.

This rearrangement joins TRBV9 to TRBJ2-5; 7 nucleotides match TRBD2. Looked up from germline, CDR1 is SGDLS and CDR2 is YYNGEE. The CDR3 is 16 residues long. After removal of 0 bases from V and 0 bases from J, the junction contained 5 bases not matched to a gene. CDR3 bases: TGTGCCAGCAGCGTAGTGGGAGGGGCCTACCAAGAGACCCAGTACTTC. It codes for CASSVVGGAYQETQYF.

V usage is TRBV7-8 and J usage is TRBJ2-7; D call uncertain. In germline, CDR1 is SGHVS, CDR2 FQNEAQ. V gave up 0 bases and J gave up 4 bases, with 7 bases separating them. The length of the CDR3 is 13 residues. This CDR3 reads CASSLAQDYEQYF. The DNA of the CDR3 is TGTGCCAGCAGCTTAGCGCAAGATTACGAGCAGTACTTC.

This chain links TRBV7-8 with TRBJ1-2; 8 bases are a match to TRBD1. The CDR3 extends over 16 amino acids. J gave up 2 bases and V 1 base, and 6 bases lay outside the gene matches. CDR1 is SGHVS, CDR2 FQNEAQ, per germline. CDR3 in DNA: TGTGCCAGCAGCTTAGTGACAGGGGAAACGAACTATGGCTACACCTTC. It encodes CASSLVTGETNYGYTF.

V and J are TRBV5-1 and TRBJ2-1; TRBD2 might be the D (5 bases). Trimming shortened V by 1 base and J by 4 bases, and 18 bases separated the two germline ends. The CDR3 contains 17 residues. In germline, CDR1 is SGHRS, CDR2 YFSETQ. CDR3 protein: CASSLSGLIGEYNEQFF. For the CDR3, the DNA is TGCGCCAGCAGCTTGAGTGGACTGATTGGAGAATACAATGAGCAGTTCTTC.

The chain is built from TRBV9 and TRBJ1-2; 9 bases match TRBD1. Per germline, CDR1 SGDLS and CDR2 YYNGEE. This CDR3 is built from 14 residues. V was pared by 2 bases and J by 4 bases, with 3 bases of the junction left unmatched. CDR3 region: CASSVGQGSYGYTF. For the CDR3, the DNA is TGTGCCAGCAGCGTCGGACAGGGGTCCTATGGCTACACCTTC.

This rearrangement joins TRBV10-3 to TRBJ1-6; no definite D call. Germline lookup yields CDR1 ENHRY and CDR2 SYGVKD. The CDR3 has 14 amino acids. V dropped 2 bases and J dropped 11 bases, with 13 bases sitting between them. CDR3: CAISEDAGTTPLHF. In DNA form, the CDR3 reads TGTGCCATCAGTGAGGATGCAGGAACTACACCCCTCCACTTT.

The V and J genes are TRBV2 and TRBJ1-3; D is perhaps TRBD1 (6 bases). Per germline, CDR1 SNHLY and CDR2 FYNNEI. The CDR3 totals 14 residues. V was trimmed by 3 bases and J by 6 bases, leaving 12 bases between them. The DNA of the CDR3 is TGTGCCAGCAGTGACAGGGGAGGCGAAAACACCATATATTTT. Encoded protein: CASSDRGGENTIYF.

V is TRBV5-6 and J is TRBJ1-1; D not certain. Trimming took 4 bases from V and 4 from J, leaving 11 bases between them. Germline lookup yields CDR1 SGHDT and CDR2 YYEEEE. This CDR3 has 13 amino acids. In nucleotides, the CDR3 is TGTGCCAGCAGCCTAGGGTGGGGCACTGAAGCTTTCTTT. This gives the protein CASSLGWGTEAFF.

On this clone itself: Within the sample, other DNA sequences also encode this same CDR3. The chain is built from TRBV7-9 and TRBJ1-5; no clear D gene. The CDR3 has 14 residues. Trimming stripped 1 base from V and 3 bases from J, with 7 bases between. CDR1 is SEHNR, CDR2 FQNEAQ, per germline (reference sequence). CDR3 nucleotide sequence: TGTGCCAGCAGCTTAGGAGGGTTCAATCAGCCCCAGCATTTT. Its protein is CASSLGGFNQPQHF.

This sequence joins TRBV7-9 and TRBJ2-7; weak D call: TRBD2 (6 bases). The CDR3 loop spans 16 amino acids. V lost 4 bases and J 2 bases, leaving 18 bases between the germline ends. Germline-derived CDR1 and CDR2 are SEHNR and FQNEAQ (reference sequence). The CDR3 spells CASSSLDRGVPYEQYF. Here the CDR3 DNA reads TGTGCCAGCAGCTCCCTCGACCGCGGGGTCCCCTACGAGCAGTACTTC.

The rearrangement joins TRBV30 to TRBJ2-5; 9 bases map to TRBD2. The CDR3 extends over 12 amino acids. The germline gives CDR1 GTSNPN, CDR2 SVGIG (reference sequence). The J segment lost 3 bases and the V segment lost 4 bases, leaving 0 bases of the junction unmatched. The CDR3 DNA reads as TGTGCCTGGACTAGCGGGGAAGAGACCCAGTACTTC. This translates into CAWTSGEETQYF.

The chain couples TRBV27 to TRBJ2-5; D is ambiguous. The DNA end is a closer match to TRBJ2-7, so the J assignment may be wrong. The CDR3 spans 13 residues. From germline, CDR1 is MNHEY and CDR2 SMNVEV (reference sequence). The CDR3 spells CASSLSGSYEQYF. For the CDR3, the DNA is TGTGCCAGCAGTTTATCGGGCTCCTACGAGCAGTACTTC.

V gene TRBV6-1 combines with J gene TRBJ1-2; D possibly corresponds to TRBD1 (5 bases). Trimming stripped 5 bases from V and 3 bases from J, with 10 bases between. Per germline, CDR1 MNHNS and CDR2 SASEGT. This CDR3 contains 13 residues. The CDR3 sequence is CASSPLGDYGYTF. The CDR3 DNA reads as TGTGCCAGCAGTCCCTTGGGGGACTATGGCTACACCTTC.

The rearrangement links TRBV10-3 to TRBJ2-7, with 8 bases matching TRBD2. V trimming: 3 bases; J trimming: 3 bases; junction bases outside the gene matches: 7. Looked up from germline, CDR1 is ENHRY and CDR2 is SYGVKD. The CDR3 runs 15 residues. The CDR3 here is CAISESTSGLYEQYF. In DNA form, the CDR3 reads TGTGCCATCAGTGAAAGTACTAGCGGCCTCTACGAGCAGTACTTC.

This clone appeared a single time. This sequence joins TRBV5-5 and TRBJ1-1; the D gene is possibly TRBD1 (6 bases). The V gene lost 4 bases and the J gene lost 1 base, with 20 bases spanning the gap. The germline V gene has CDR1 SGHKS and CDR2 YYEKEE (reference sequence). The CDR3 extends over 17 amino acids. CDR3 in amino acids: CASSLKPGQPQNTEAFF. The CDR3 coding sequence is TGTGCCAGCAGCCTTAAGCCGGGACAACCACAGAACACTGAAGCTTTCTTT.

The CDR3 DNA reads TGTGCCAGCAGCCCCTTCGGGGCGGGTTCCAACAATGAGCAGTTCTTC. The encoded protein is CASSPFGAGSNNEQFF. The V call is TRBV9, the J call TRBJ2-1; D may match TRBD1 or TRBD2 (5 bases each). V was pared by 4 bases and J by 5 bases, with 19 bases between. Germline V CDR1 and CDR2: SGDLS, YYNGEE. This CDR3 is 16 amino acids long.

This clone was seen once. In DNA form, the CDR3 reads TGTGCCAGCAGTTACTCGGGGGACAACTCTGAAAAACTGTTTTTT. The encoded protein is CASSYSGDNSEKLFF. The V gene is TRBV6-5, the J gene TRBJ1-4; TRBD1 might be the D (6 bases). From germline, CDR1 is MNHEY and CDR2 SVGAGI. The ends were cut back, 0 bases at V and 7 bases at J, with 12 bases in the middle. The CDR3 runs 15 residues.

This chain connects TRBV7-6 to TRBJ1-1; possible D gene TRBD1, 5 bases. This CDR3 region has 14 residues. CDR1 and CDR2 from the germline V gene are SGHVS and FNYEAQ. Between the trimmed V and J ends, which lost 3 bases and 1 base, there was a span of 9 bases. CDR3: CASSLGEGNTEAFF. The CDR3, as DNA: TGTGCCAGCAGCTTGGGGGAGGGGAACACTGAAGCTTTCTTT.

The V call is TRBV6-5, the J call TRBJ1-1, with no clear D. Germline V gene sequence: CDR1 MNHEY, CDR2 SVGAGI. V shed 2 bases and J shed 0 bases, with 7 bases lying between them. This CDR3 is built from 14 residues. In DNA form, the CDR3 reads TGTGCCAGCAGTTACCATCCATTGAACACTGAAGCTTTCTTT. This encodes CASSYHPLNTEAFF.